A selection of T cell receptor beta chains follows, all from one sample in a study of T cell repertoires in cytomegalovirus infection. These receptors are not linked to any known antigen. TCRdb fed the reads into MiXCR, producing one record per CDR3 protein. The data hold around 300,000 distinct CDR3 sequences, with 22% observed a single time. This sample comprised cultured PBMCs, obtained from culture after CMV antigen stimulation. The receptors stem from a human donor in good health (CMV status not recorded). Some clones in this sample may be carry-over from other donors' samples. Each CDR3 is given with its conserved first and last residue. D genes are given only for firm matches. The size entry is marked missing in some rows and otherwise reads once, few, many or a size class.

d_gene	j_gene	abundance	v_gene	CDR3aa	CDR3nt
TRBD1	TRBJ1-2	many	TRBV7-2	CASSDRGPNYGYTF	TGTGCCAGCAGCGACAGGGGGCCTAACTATGGCTACACCTTC
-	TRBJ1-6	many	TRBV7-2	CASSFAAEKSPLHF	TGTGCCAGCAGCTTTGCGGCCGAAAAATCACCCCTCCACTTT
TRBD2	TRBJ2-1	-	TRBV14	CASSQAGAGGREQFF	TGTGCCAGCAGCCAAGCGGGGGCGGGAGGACGTGAGCAGTTCTTC
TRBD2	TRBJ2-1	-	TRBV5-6	CASSAPGLAGQNEQFF	TGTGCCAGCAGCGCTCCGGGACTAGCGGGCCAAAATGAGCAGTTCTTC
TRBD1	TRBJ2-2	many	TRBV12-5	CASGPGGLITGELFF	TGTGCTAGTGGACCAGGGGGCCTTATCACCGGGGAGCTGTTTTTT
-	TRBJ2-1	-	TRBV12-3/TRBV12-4	CASSPFNEQFF	TGTGCCAGCAGTCCCTTTAATGAGCAGTTCTTC
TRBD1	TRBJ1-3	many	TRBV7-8	CASSTTGVSGNTIYF	TGTGCCAGCAGCACCACAGGGGTCTCTGGAAACACCATATATTTT
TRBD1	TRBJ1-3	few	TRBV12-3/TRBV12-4	CASSGTGTGGSGNTIYF	TGTGCCAGCAGCGGCACCGGGACAGGGGGCTCTGGAAACACCATATATTTT
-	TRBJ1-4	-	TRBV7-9	CASSLSQGEVFF	TGTGCCAGCAGCTTGTCTCAGGGAGAGGTTTTTTTT
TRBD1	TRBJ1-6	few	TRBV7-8	CASSLGQGNTPLHF	TGTGCCAGCAGCTTAGGACAGGGTAACACACCCCTCCACTTT
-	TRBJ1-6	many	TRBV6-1	CASSEGPNINSPLHF	TGTGCCAGCAGTGAAGGACCTAACATTAATTCACCCCTCCACTTT
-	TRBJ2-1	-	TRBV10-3	CAISENQGSYNEQFF	TGTGCCATCAGTGAAAATCAGGGGTCCTACAATGAGCAGTTCTTC
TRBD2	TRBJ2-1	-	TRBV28	CASSLSPGGPREQFF	TGTGCCAGCAGTTTATCCCCGGGAGGGCCCCGTGAGCAGTTCTTC
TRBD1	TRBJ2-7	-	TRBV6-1	CASRHRDRGLEQTYEQYF	TGTGCCAGCAGGCACCGGGACAGGGGGCTGGAACAAACCTACGAGCAGTACTTC
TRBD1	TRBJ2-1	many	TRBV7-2	CASSLVGQGTNEQFF	TGTGCCAGCAGCTTAGTGGGACAGGGTACCAATGAGCAGTTCTTC
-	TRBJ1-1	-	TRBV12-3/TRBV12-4	CASSGGLGGGTEAFF	TGTGCCAGCAGTGGAGGGTTGGGGGGTGGCACTGAAGCTTTCTTT
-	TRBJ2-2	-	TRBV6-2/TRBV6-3	CASGVAEANTGELFF	TGTGCCAGCGGGGTAGCCGAGGCGAACACCGGGGAGCTGTTTTTT
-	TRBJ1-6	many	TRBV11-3	CASSKDHPNSPLHF	TGTGCCAGCAGTAAAGACCATCCCAATTCACCCCTCCACTTT
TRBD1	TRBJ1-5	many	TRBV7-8	CASSPGQGFQPQHF	TGTGCCAGCAGCCCAGGACAGGGATTCCAGCCCCAGCATTTT
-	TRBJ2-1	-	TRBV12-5	CASGLHRYEQFF	TGTGCTAGTGGTTTGCACCGATATGAGCAGTTCTTC
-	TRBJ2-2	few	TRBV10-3	CAIKGEGMAGELFF	TGTGCCATCAAAGGAGAAGGGATGGCCGGGGAGCTGTTTTTT
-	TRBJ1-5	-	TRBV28	CASSGQRGHSNQPQHF	TGTGCCAGCAGCGGACAGCGCGGCCATAGCAATCAGCCCCAGCATTTT
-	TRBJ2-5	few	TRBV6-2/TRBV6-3	CASSYKEGDQETQYF	TGTGCCAGCAGTTATAAAGAGGGAGACCAAGAGACCCAGTACTTC
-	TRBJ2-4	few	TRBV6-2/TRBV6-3	CASSYTPQETKAKNIQYF	TGTGCCAGCAGTTACACCCCCCAGGAAACAAAAGCCAAAAACATTCAGTACTTC
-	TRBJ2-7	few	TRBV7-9	CASSLSQALSYEQYF	TGTGCCAGCAGCTTGTCACAGGCCCTTTCCTACGAGCAGTACTTC
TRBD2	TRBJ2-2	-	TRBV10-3	CAITDNTGTSGSYTGELFF	TGTGCCATCACAGATAACACCGGGACTAGCGGGAGTTACACCGGGGAGCTGTTTTTT
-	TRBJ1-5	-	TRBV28	CASSPGGGRYQPQHF	TGTGCCAGCAGTCCCGGCGGGGGGCGTTATCAGCCCCAGCATTTT
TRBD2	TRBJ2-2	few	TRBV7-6	CASSFLAGAGGELFF	TGTGCCAGCAGCTTTCTAGCGGGAGCAGGCGGGGAGCTGTTTTTT
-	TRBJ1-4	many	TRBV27	CASSLSAAQGLGGEKLFF	TGTGCCAGCAGTTTATCGGCGGCCCAGGGGCTCGGGGGAGAAAAACTGTTTTTT
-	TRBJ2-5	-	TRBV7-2	CASSLGLGQRETQYF	TGTGCCAGCAGCTTAGGTCTTGGGCAGAGAGAGACCCAGTACTTC
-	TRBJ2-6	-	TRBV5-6	CASMRGSGANVLTF	TGTGCCAGCATGAGGGGTTCTGGGGCCAACGTCCTGACTTTC
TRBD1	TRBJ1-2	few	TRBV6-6	CASKPGQGEPYGYTF	TGTGCCAGCAAACCGGGACAGGGGGAACCCTATGGCTACACCTTC
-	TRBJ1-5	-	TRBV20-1	CSARTASNQPQHF	TGCAGTGCTAGGACAGCGAGCAATCAGCCCCAGCATTTT
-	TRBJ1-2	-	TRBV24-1	CATSASDSPNYGYTF	TGTGCCACCAGTGCCTCGGACAGTCCTAACTATGGCTACACCTTC
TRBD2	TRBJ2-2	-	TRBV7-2	CASSLTSGNPTGELFF	TGTGCCAGCAGCTTAACTAGCGGCAACCCCACCGGGGAGCTGTTTTTT
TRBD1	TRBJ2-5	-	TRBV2	CASSTGQGDQETQYF	TGTGCCAGCAGTACGGGACAGGGGGACCAAGAGACCCAGTACTTC
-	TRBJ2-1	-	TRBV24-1	CATSGSLGNEQFF	TGTGCCACCAGTGGGAGCTTAGGCAATGAGCAGTTCTTC
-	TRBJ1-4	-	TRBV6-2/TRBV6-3	CASSRTDEKLFF	TGTGCCAGCAGTCGGACAGATGAAAAACTGTTTTTT
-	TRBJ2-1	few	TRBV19	CASRMSGLSSYNEQFF	TGTGCCAGTAGGATGAGCGGGTTAAGCTCCTACAATGAGCAGTTCTTC
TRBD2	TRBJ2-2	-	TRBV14	CASSQAGGNTGELFF	TGTGCCAGCAGCCAAGCGGGAGGAAACACCGGGGAGCTGTTTTTT